These T cell receptor beta chains were read from a single sample in a study of PD-1 blockade in mismatch repair-deficient tumors. The protocol was immunoSEQ multiplex PCR, while the TCRdb copy is restricted to in-frame clones and leaves out a portion. This table has around 17,000 clones, 84% appearing once. Sequencing used PBMCs, obtained roughly 23 weeks after starting pembrolizumab. These receptor sequences come from an adult with mismatch repair-deficient cancer. CDR3s include the opening cysteine and the closing phenylalanine or tryptophan. D genes are given only for firm matches. Not every row has a clone size; where given, it reads once, few, many or a size class.

clone_size,v_call,j_call,d_call,cdr3_nt,cdr3_aa
.,TRBV9,TRBJ2-2,TRBD2,TGTGCCAGCAGCGTAGTGGGAGTGACTAGCGTCGGGGAGCTGTTTTTT,CASSVVGVTSVGELFF
.,TRBV5-1,TRBJ2-1,TRBD2,TGCGCCAGCAGTGTAGCGGGAGGGAGCTACAATGAGCAGTTCTTC,CASSVAGGSYNEQFF
.,TRBV19,TRBJ1-6,TRBD1,TGTGCCAGTAGTATGAGGGACAGAGATAATTCACCCCTCCACTTT,CASSMRDRDNSPLHF
.,TRBV25-1,TRBJ2-1,.,TGTGCCAGCAGTGATATCCAGGGTCACTTCTTC,CASSDIQGHFF
.,TRBV15,TRBJ2-1,TRBD1,TGTGCCACCAAACCATGGGACAGGGGAAATGAGCAGTTCTTC,CATKPWDRGNEQFF
.,TRBV4-1,TRBJ2-5,.,TGCGCCAGCAGCCAAGTACAGGAAGAGACCCAGTACTTC,CASSQVQEETQYF
.,TRBV5-6,TRBJ1-4,TRBD1,TGTGCCAGCAGCCGCCCCGGGACAGGTTATGAAAAACTGTTTTTT,CASSRPGTGYEKLFF
.,TRBV30,TRBJ1-3,TRBD1,TGTGCCTGGTCCACAGGGGGCTCTGGAAACACCATATATTTT,CAWSTGGSGNTIYF
.,TRBV27,TRBJ2-7,.,TGTGCCAGCAGTGGCCGGGACTCGCGCTACGAGCAGTACTTC,CASSGRDSRYEQYF
.,TRBV20-1,TRBJ2-5,TRBD1,TGCAGTGCAAACAGGGGCGAGACCCAGTACTTC,CSANRGETQYF
.,TRBV9,TRBJ2-7,.,TGTGCCAGCAGCGTAGGGGATAGCGGCCAGGGATACGAGCAGTACTTC,CASSVGDSGQGYEQYF
.,TRBV2,TRBJ2-5,.,TGTGCCAGCAGTGTCCTCCTGGAGACCCAGTACTTC,CASSVLLETQYF
.,TRBV6-1,TRBJ1-4,TRBD1,TGTGCCAGCAGATCACAGGGGGCTCGAGAAAAACTGTTTTTT,CASRSQGAREKLFF
.,TRBV6-5,TRBJ2-5,.,TGTGCCAGCAGTTACGGGGCAGAACAAGAGACCCAGTACTTC,CASSYGAEQETQYF
.,TRBV28,TRBJ2-6,.,TGTGCCAGCAGTTTAGTCGGGGTTGGGGCCAACGTCCTGACTTTC,CASSLVGVGANVLTF
.,TRBV7-7,TRBJ2-5,.,TGTGCTAGCAGCTCCTCGATAGTGCCCGGAGAGACCCAGTACTTC,CASSSSIVPGETQYF
few,TRBV10-3,TRBJ2-7,TRBD2,TGTGCCATCAGTGACCTAGCGGACTCCTACGAGCAGTACTTC,CAISDLADSYEQYF
.,TRBV11-3,TRBJ1-3,TRBD1,TGTGCCAGCAGCTTGACAGGGACCGAGTATGGAAACACCATATATTTT,CASSLTGTEYGNTIYF
few,TRBV2,TRBJ1-5,.,TGTGCCAGCAGTGAGCGATTTTATAGCAATCAGCCCCAGCATTTT,CASSERFYSNQPQHF
.,TRBV9,TRBJ2-1,.,TGTGCCAGCAGCGTAGATGGGCGAGACTACAATGAGCAGTTCTTC,CASSVDGRDYNEQFF
.,TRBV10-3,TRBJ2-3,TRBD1,TGTGCCATCAGTGGACAGGGGGCTCAAGATACGCAGTATTTT,CAISGQGAQDTQYF
.,TRBV5-1,TRBJ1-4,.,TGCGCCAGCAGCTTGGAGGCGGGGGCGGGGGAAAAACTGTTTTTT,CASSLEAGAGEKLFF
.,TRBV7-2,TRBJ1-1,.,TGTGCCAGCAGCCCTAATACTAACATGAACACTGAAGCTTTCTTT,CASSPNTNMNTEAFF
.,TRBV6-6,TRBJ1-5,TRBD1,TGTGCCAGCAGATCCGGGACAGGGAATCAGCCCCAGCATTTT,CASRSGTGNQPQHF